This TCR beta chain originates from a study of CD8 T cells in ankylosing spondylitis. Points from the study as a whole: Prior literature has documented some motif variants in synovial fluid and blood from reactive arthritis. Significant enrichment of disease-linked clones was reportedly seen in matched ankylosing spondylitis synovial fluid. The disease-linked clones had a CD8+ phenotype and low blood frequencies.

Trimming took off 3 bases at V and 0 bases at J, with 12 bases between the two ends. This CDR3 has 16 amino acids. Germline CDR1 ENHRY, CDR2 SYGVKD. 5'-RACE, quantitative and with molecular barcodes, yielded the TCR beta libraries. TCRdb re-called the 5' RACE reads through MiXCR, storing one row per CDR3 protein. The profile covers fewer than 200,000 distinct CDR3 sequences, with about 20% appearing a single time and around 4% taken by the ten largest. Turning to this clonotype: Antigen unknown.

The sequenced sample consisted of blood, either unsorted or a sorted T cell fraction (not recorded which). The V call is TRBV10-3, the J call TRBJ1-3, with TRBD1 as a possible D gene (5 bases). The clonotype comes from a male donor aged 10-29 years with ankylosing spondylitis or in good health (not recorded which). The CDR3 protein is CAISDKGTGSGNTIYF. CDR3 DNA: TGTGCCATCAGTGATAAAGGGACCGGCTCTGGAAACACCATATATTTT.